What follows are 10 T cell receptor beta chains derived from one specimen sequenced in a study of shared clonotypes between healthy human individuals. This table comes from immunoSEQ multiplex PCR, and its TCRdb copy is limited to in-frame clones, with some not included. The sample consists of roughly 2.2 million clones, around 92% of them appearing once. Sequenced material: naive CD4+ T cells from PBMCs. Subset specified: CD45RA+ positively selected. The origin of the receptors is a man aged 18 to 29 in good health. Some clones in this sample may be carry-over from other donors' samples.

The CDR3 loop is CASSWVQETQYF. For the CDR3, the DNA is TGTGCCAGCAGCTGGGTGCAAGAGACCCAGTACTTC. The gene calls are TRBV28 and TRBJ2-5; D uncertain. Germline assignment: CDR1 MDHEN and CDR2 SYDVKM. The CDR3 runs 12 residues. Trimming pared 6 bases from V and 2 bases from J, leaving 7 bases between.

The chain is built from TRBV6-5 and TRBJ2-5; D is undetermined. Trimming shortened V by 5 bases and J by 5 bases, and 6 bases separated the two germline ends. CDR1 MNHEY and CDR2 SVGAGI come from the germline V gene. This CDR3 spans 11 amino acids. CDR3 amino acids: CASSRSETQYF. The DNA of the CDR3 is TGTGCCAGCAGTCGCTCCGAGACCCAGTACTTC.

This sequence joins TRBV18 and TRBJ1-1; D unresolved. Germline CDR1 and CDR2: KGHSH and LQKENI. The CDR3 runs to 13 residues. Trimming took 3 bases from V and 10 from J, leaving 15 bases between them. The CDR3 coding sequence is TGTGCCAGCTCACCCGACGAAGACCTTGGAGCTTTCTTT. It yields the protein CASSPDEDLGAFF.

V and J are TRBV6-6 and TRBJ2-5; possibly TRBD1 for D (6 bases). V dropped 6 bases and J dropped 3 bases, with 20 bases sitting between them. Germline lookup yields CDR1 MNHNY and CDR2 SVGAGI (reference sequence). CDR3 length equals 16 residues. The CDR3 DNA follows: TGTGCCAGCAGCCAGGGGAACCTCAAGGAGGAAGAGACCCAGTACTTC. This gives the protein CASSQGNLKEEETQYF.

This sequence joins TRBV5-1 and TRBJ2-5, with 7 bases fitting TRBD1. Germline CDR1 is SGHRS and CDR2 is YFSETQ. V dropped 3 bases and J dropped 5; count of bases not matched to a gene: 10. CDR3 length: 15 residues. CDR3 loop: CASSYRDRDVETQYF. Here the CDR3 DNA reads TGCGCCAGCAGCTACCGGGACAGAGACGTGGAGACCCAGTACTTC.

The chain couples TRBV6-5 to TRBJ2-5; 9 positions agree with TRBD1. This CDR3 is 14 amino acids long. J lost 1 base, V lost 8 bases, and 5 bases had no gene match. Germline V gene lookup returns CDR1 MNHEY and CDR2 SVGAGI. CDR3 region: CASADRGPQETQYF. CDR3 DNA: TGTGCCAGCGCGGACAGGGGTCCCCAAGAGACCCAGTACTTC.

On this clone itself: Other DNA sequences of this sample code for an identical CDR3. This chain joins TRBV5-1 and TRBJ2-5, with D unresolved. Germline V gene lookup returns CDR1 SGHRS and CDR2 YFSETQ. The CDR3 has 13 residues. V dropped 4 bases and J dropped 0 bases, with 7 bases sitting between them. The CDR3 DNA reads TGCGCCAGCAGCCTCCGGGACCAAGAGACCCAGTACTTC. It is translated as CASSLRDQETQYF.

J is TRBJ2-7 and V is TRBV5-1; D is tentatively TRBD1 or TRBD2 (6 bases each). CDR3 size: 14 residues. From germline, CDR1 is SGHRS and CDR2 YFSETQ. V lost 4 bases and J 6 bases, leaving 17 bases between the germline ends. The CDR3 DNA reads TGCGCCAGCAGCGGACTACAGGGAGTAGGCGAGCAGTACTTC. Translation: CASSGLQGVGEQYF.

The V and J genes are TRBV7-2 and TRBJ2-7; D might be TRBD2 (5 bases). V lost 3 bases to trimming and J lost 4 bases, with 19 bases between them. From germline, CDR1 is SGHTA and CDR2 FQGNSA. The CDR3 has 16 residues. The CDR3 DNA follows: TGTGCCAGCAGCTTCCAATCAAGCGGCTCTCCTTACGAGCAGTACTTC. This encodes CASSFQSSGSPYEQYF.

The chain links TRBV18 to TRBJ2-1; D uncertain. The V and J ends lost 3 bases and 3 bases respectively, with 15 bases between them. The CDR3 runs 16 residues. Germline lookup yields CDR1 KGHSH and CDR2 LQKENI. CDR3 residues: CASSPRPARVYNEQFF. In DNA, the CDR3 is TGTGCCAGCTCACCTCGACCGGCTCGGGTCTACAATGAGCAGTTCTTC.